This is a list of T cell receptor beta chains from one sample in a study of T cells after posttransplantation cyclophosphamide. Profiled with immunoSEQ multiplex PCR; TCRdb holds only in-frame clones, not every one. Of about 16,000 clones in the sample, about nine tenths are singletons; the top ten hold around 4%. The input for sequencing was PBMCs, taken after an allogeneic stem cell transplant with a calcineurin inhibitor and methotrexate. All receptors derive from a male patient in his 50s who received an allogeneic stem cell transplant from an unrelated donor, was CMV-positive, and had chronic GVHD only. The graft donor may have contributed some T cells. Both conserved end residues are part of each CDR3. The D gene is left open where the match is weak. Rows give clone size only sometimes, using once, few, many, or a class for an expanded clone.

j_call,cdr3_length,v_call,clone_size,d_call,cdr3_nt,cdr3_aa
TRBJ2-5,16,TRBV9,NA,TRBD2,TGTGCCAGCAGCGCGACTAGCGGGAGGAATGGAGAGACCCAGTACTTC,CASSATSGRNGETQYF
TRBJ2-7,13,TRBV19,NA,NA,TGTGCCAGTAGTCCCCGGGACAACTACGAGCAGTACTTC,CASSPRDNYEQYF
TRBJ2-5,14,TRBV9,NA,TRBD2,TGTGCCAGCAGCGCGAGCGGGGGGTTAGAGACCCAGTACTTC,CASSASGGLETQYF
TRBJ2-6,16,TRBV2,few,NA,TGTGCCACCTTTGGAGGGGGCGCATCTGGGGCCAACGTCCTGACTTTC,CATFGGGASGANVLTF
TRBJ2-3,17,TRBV13,NA,NA,TGTGCCAGCAGCATCCGAGGCAGGGTAATGAGCACAGATACGCAGTATTTT,CASSIRGRVMSTDTQYF
TRBJ2-1,14,TRBV7-9,NA,NA,TGTGCTTCGCGGGGGACAGGACAGTACAATGAGCAGTTCTTC,CASRGTGQYNEQFF
TRBJ2-5,13,TRBV7-2,NA,NA,TGTGCCAGCAGCTTGTCCAACGGGGAGACCCAGTACTTC,CASSLSNGETQYF
TRBJ2-2,17,TRBV7-3,NA,TRBD2,TGTGCCAGCAGCTCGACTAGCGGGAGGGCCGGCACCGGGGAGCTGTTTTTT,CASSSTSGRAGTGELFF
TRBJ2-5,14,TRBV5-5,NA,TRBD1,TGTGCCAGCAGCACGCGGACAGGGACCCTGGAGCAGTACTTC,CASSTRTGTLEQYF
TRBJ2-2,20,TRBV4-3,NA,TRBD2,TGCGCCAGCAGCCAAGATGATAGGCTAGCGGGAGGAATTGTCCCCGGGGAGCTGTTTTTT,CASSQDDRLAGGIVPGELFF
TRBJ2-5,14,TRBV6-1,NA,TRBD2,TGTGCCAGCCTGTTGGCGGGAGGCCCGGGGACCCAGTACTTC,CASLLAGGPGTQYF
TRBJ2-5,13,TRBV7-2,NA,NA,TGCGCCAGCAGCTTAGTAGGGGGAGAGACCCAGTACTTC,CASSLVGGETQYF
TRBJ2-1,16,TRBV14,NA,TRBD2,TGTGCCAGCAGCCCCTCTTGGGAGGGCCGTTACAATGAGCAGTTCTTC,CASSPSWEGRYNEQFF
TRBJ1-1,12,TRBV6-6,NA,NA,TGTGCCAGCAACCCACAGGGCACTGAAGCTTTCTTT,CASNPQGTEAFF
TRBJ1-2,14,TRBV5-4,NA,NA,TGTGCCAGCAGTCCCCGTTGGGGGGGCGCGGGCTACACCTTC,CASSPRWGGAGYTF
TRBJ1-4,16,TRBV5-6,NA,TRBD1,TGTGCCAGCAGCCGAAAGCCGGGACAGATTAATGAAAAACTGTTTTTT,CASSRKPGQINEKLFF
TRBJ2-5,14,TRBV7-2,NA,NA,TGTGCCAGCAGACTGTCTAGCGCACAAGAGACCCAGTACTTC,CASRLSSAQETQYF
TRBJ2-7,14,TRBV19,NA,TRBD1,TGTGCCAGTAGTCCCGGGACAGGGTCGGGTGAGCAGTACTTC,CASSPGTGSGEQYF
TRBJ2-1,16,TRBV5-8,few,TRBD2,TGTGCCAGCAGCCCGGGGACTAGCGGGTCCTACAATGAGCAGTTCTTC,CASSPGTSGSYNEQFF
TRBJ2-7,14,TRBV14,NA,NA,TGTGCCAGCAGCCAAGGGCGGGGGCCCTACGAGCAGTACTTC,CASSQGRGPYEQYF
TRBJ1-1,14,TRBV2,NA,NA,TGTGCCAGCAGTGAAGCGCCGACATCATCTGAAGCTTTCTTT,CASSEAPTSSEAFF
TRBJ2-7,16,TRBV18,NA,TRBD1,TGTGCCAGCTCACCCAGCCTGGGACAGGCCTCCTACGAGCAGTACTTC,CASSPSLGQASYEQYF
TRBJ1-5,16,TRBV19,NA,TRBD1,TGTGCCAGTAGTATAGTAGGGGGCGCCGGCAATCAGCCCCAGCATTTT,CASSIVGGAGNQPQHF
TRBJ2-7,15,TRBV11-2,NA,TRBD1,TGTGCCAGCAGCGCCCAGGGGGCGGGCTCCTACGAGCAGTACTTC,CASSAQGAGSYEQYF
TRBJ2-1,18,TRBV11-3,NA,TRBD2,TGTGCCAGCAGCCCAAGGGGGCGGGGTAGCGGGAGATATAGTGAGCAGTTCTTC,CASSPRGRGSGRYSEQFF
TRBJ2-5,14,TRBV19,NA,NA,TGTGCCAGTAGTATGAGCGGGCAACAAGAGACCCAGTACTTC,CASSMSGQQETQYF
TRBJ1-6,15,TRBV5-1,NA,TRBD1,TGCGCCAGCAGCCTACCGGGACAGGGCAATTCACCCCTCCACTTT,CASSLPGQGNSPLHF
TRBJ2-2,14,TRBV6-5,NA,TRBD1,TGTGCCAGCAGTTATTACCAGGGGGCCGGGGAGCTGTTTTTT,CASSYYQGAGELFF
TRBJ2-1,16,TRBV7-3,few,TRBD2,TGTGCCAGCAGCTCTGGGACTAGCATTTCACGGAATGAGCAGTTCTTC,CASSSGTSISRNEQFF
TRBJ2-1,15,TRBV11-2,NA,TRBD2,TGTGCCAGCAGCCCTAGCGGGGGGGATTCAAATGAGCAGTTCTTC,CASSPSGGDSNEQFF
TRBJ2-7,14,TRBV19,NA,NA,TGTGCCAGTAGCCCTAACCTGAGCTCCTACGAGCAGTACTTC,CASSPNLSSYEQYF
TRBJ1-3,14,TRBV2,once,NA,TGTGCCAGCAGTGGAGGCTCCTCTGGAAACACCATATATTTT,CASSGGSSGNTIYF